The clone carrying this T cell receptor (beta chain) was counted between two and nine times. Its antigen is not identified. The sample comes from a study of T cells in Graves' hyperthyroidism and ophthalmopathy. Study as a whole: Sampling of peripheral blood happened at initial diagnosis, prior to any treatment.

Study conclusions and caveats: The model predicted ophthalmopathy a median around six months before onset.

TCR beta CDR3 region amplification was performed from RNA transcripts. The HTBI primer set was used in a first-round RT-PCR of the TCR CDR3. One entry per CDR3 protein, called by TCRdb with MiXCR from the multiplex PCR reads. Here the sample spans roughly 530,000 distinct CDR3 sequences, 15% to 20% being singletons. Used for diagnoses were clinical symptoms, serum thyroxine and TRAb, thyroid ultrasound and orbital computed tomography. Out of 8.5 to 10 ml of fresh peripheral blood came the PBMCs. V lost 2 bases, J lost 6 bases, and 7 bases lay in between. Germline V lookup: CDR1 MRHNA, CDR2 SNTAGT. The CDR3 sequence is 13 residues long.

The chain joins TRBV6-4 to TRBJ2-2; D perhaps matches TRBD1 (5 bases). The sample was blood. This clonotype was obtained from a woman aged 18 to 35 with Graves' ophthalmopathy. The CDR3 DNA reads as TGTGCCAGCAGTGACCAGGGCGCCGGGGAGCTGTTTTTT. Protein: CASSDQGAGELFF.